These 26 T cell receptor beta chains came from one sample sequenced in a study of blood T cell repertoires in COVID-19. This table comes from immunoSEQ multiplex PCR, and its TCRdb copy is limited to in-frame clones, with some not included. Seen here are about 280,000 clones, around 85% observed once, and the top ten hold about 2.5%. The source material was PBMCs or T cells enriched from blood (not recorded which). Receptors originate from a woman aged 45-65 years who had recovered from COVID-19.

This clone has only a few counts. CDR3 nucleotide sequence: TGTGCCAGCAGCTCCAGGGTTCTAAACACTGAAGCTTTCTTT. This encodes CASSSRVLNTEAFF. V usage is TRBV13 and J usage is TRBJ1-1; possible D gene TRBD1, 5 bases. Germline CDR1 and CDR2: PRHDT and FYEKMQ (reference sequence). V lost 4 bases, J lost 2 bases, and 11 bases lay in between. The CDR3 is 14 amino acids. Based on the CDR3 plus reference TRBV13 and TRBJ1-1, the full variable domain is AAGVIQSPRHLIKEKRETATLKCYPIPRHDTVYWYQQGPGQDPQFLISFYEKMQSDKGSIPDRFSAQQFSDYHSELNMSSLELGDSALYFCASSSRVLNTEAFFGQGTRLTVV.

V and J are TRBV5-5 and TRBJ2-4; tentatively, D is TRBD2 (6 bases). CDR3 length: 16 residues. Germline V gene data show CDR1 as SGHKS and CDR2 as YYEKEE (reference sequence). The germline V and J ends were trimmed by 0 bases and 1 base, with 11 bases remaining between them. The chain's CDR3 is CASSLAPGVAKNIQYF. CDR3 sequence (DNA): TGTGCCAGCAGCTTGGCCCCGGGGGTGGCCAAAAACATTCAGTACTTC. The entire variable domain, with the rest obtained from reference TRBV5-5 and TRBJ2-4, is as follows: DAGVTQSPTHLIKTRGQQVTLRCSPISGHKSVSWYQQVLGQGPQFIFQYYEKEERGRGNFPDRFSARQFPNYSSELNVNALLLGDSALYLCASSLAPGVAKNIQYFGAGTRLSVL.

V gene TRBV28 combines with J gene TRBJ1-6; tentative D call: TRBD1 (6 bases). Trimming took off 3 bases at V and 2 bases at J, with 14 bases between the two ends. The CDR3 spans 17 residues. Germline V gene sequence: CDR1 MDHEN, CDR2 SYDVKM. Here the CDR3 reads CASSFLGAHAYNSPLHF. The CDR3 bases are TGTGCCAGCAGTTTTTTGGGGGCGCATGCCTATAATTCACCCCTCCACTTT.

The chain is built from TRBV20-1 and TRBJ1-1; D may be TRBD1 (5 bases). The V gene lost 0 bases and the J gene lost 8 bases, with 7 bases spanning the gap. The CDR3 runs 11 residues. Germline V gene sequence: CDR1 DFQATT, CDR2 SNEGSKA (reference sequence). The CDR3 sequence is CSARDREEAFF. The CDR3, as DNA: TGCAGTGCTAGAGACAGGGAAGAAGCTTTCTTT.

CDR3 in DNA: TGTGCCAGCAGCTTTCGGGGTGGTACTGAGCAGTTCTTC. Its protein product is CASSFRGGTEQFF. The chain has TRBV7-2 and TRBJ2-1; TRBD2 is a possible D gene (5 bases). V lost 3 bases, J lost 9 bases, and 12 bases lay in between. The CDR3 loop spans 13 amino acids. The germline gives CDR1 SGHTA, CDR2 FQGNSA.

V is TRBV10-2 and J is TRBJ2-3; 9 bases are shared with TRBD2. Looked up from germline, CDR1 is WSHSY and CDR2 is SAAADI. The trim removed 9 bases at V and 5 bases at J, leaving 12 bases unmatched. The CDR3 loop spans 15 amino acids. The CDR3 region is CASAGRGGRVDTQYF. CDR3 bases: TGCGCCAGTGCCGGGCGGGGGGGCCGTGTAGATACGCAGTATTTT.

There are a few counts of this clone. The rearrangement links TRBV29-1 to TRBJ1-5, with no clear D. The CDR3 covers 13 residues. Germline V CDR1 and CDR2: SQVTM, ANQGSEA. V was trimmed by 4 bases and J by 3 bases, leaving 10 bases between them. The CDR3 here is CSVAGDPNQPQHF. CDR3 DNA: TGCAGCGTTGCCGGAGATCCCAATCAGCCCCAGCATTTT.

This rearrangement joins TRBV27 to TRBJ1-2; perhaps TRBD1 as D (5 bases). CDR1 and CDR2 (germline): MNHEY, SMNVEV (reference sequence). This CDR3 comprises 16 residues. V was trimmed by 4 bases and J by 8 bases, leaving 23 bases between them. CDR3 sequence reads: CASSSRGEGSRAGYTF. The CDR3 DNA reads TGTGCCAGCAGTTCCCGGGGGGAGGGGTCCCGAGCGGGCTACACCTTC.

CDR3 sequence: CSAPGLAGGDEQFF. The CDR3, as DNA: TGCAGCGCCCCGGGACTAGCGGGAGGCGATGAGCAGTTCTTC. The chain recombines TRBV29-1 with TRBJ2-1; TRBD2 aligns across 15 bases. Germline CDR1 and CDR2: SQVTM and ANQGSEA. V lost 7 bases and J lost 8; bases outside the gene matches: 6. This CDR3 is 14 amino acids long.

The V gene is TRBV4-1, the J gene TRBJ1-2; 8 bases align to TRBD1. CDR1 MGHRA and CDR2 YSYEKL come from the germline V gene. V lost 8 bases to trimming and J lost 3 bases; unmatched junction nucleotides: 11. There are 15 residues in the CDR3. For the CDR3, the DNA is TGCGCCAGCGAGAAAGGAGGACAGGGATACTATGGCTACACCTTC. Encoded protein: CASEKGGQGYYGYTF.

The V call is TRBV4-3, the J call TRBJ2-7; 8 nucleotides agree with TRBD1. The germline V gene encodes CDR1 LGHNA and CDR2 YSLEER. The CDR3 totals 13 residues. The trim removed 0 bases at V and 7 bases at J, leaving 2 bases unmatched. CDR3 sequence (DNA): TGCGCCAGCAGCCAAGACAGGGGGCTAGAGCAGTACTTC. It codes for CASSQDRGLEQYF.

The chain links TRBV4-3 to TRBJ1-1; D is undetermined. Trimming removed 4 bases from V and 5 bases from J, with 11 bases in between. This CDR3 is built from 13 residues. Germline lookup yields CDR1 LGHNA and CDR2 YSLEER. CDR3: CASSRGVLTEAFF. CDR3 DNA sequence: TGCGCCAGCAGCCGCGGGGTCCTAACTGAAGCTTTCTTT.

V and J are TRBV18 and TRBJ2-1; 11 bases are shared with TRBD2. The trim removed 2 bases at V and 9 bases at J, leaving 6 bases unmatched. The germline CDR1 and CDR2 sequences are KGHSH and LQKENI. The CDR3 totals 15 residues. The CDR3: CASSPITSGSSEQFF. The CDR3 nucleotides are TGTGCCAGCTCACCAATCACTAGCGGGAGTAGTGAGCAGTTCTTC.

The chain employs TRBV29-1 and TRBJ1-1; 7 bases match TRBD1. Losses at the gene ends were 3 bases for V and 0 bases for J; bases not matched to a gene: 4. Looked up from germline, CDR1 is SQVTM and CDR2 is ANQGSEA. The CDR3 has 14 residues. As DNA, the CDR3 is TGCAGCGTTGAGACAGGGCGAATGAACACTGAAGCTTTCTTT. This translates into CSVETGRMNTEAFF.

This clone was picked up a small number of times. The genes are TRBV5-1 and TRBJ2-1; D call uncertain. Trimming took off 6 bases at V and 7 bases at J, with 20 bases between the two ends. Looked up from germline, CDR1 is SGHRS and CDR2 is YFSETQ. This CDR3 spans 15 amino acids. The CDR3 DNA reads as TGCGCCAGCACCCCCCAGGCCTCCGTAGGAAATGAGCAGTTCTTC. Protein sequence: CASTPQASVGNEQFF.

The chain carries TRBV28 and TRBJ2-1; TRBD2 matches 8 bases. After removal of 6 bases from V and 12 bases from J, the junction contained 7 bases not matched to a gene. Germline CDR1 and CDR2: MDHEN and SYDVKM. This CDR3 has 12 amino acids. Written as DNA, the CDR3 is TGTGCCAGCAGCATAGCGGGGAAGGGGCAGTTCTTC. This encodes CASSIAGKGQFF.

The chain uses TRBV6-4 and TRBJ1-5; D gene ambiguous. The length of the CDR3 is 14 residues. The germline V gene encodes CDR1 MRHNA and CDR2 SNTAGT. Trimming took off 6 bases at V and 2 bases at J, with 11 bases between the two ends. CDR3 bases: TGTGCCAGCAGCGACGGCGGAGGCAATCAGCCCCAGCATTTT. Residues: CASSDGGGNQPQHF.

The chain joins TRBV2 to TRBJ1-2, with TRBD1 matching 10 bases. The CDR3 spans 14 residues. CDR1 is SNHLY and CDR2 is FYNNEI in the germline V gene. Germline trimming cut 3 bases from V and 7 bases from J; bases unmatched to any gene: 5. The CDR3 is CASSDGTGVSGYTF. DNA of the CDR3: TGTGCCAGCAGTGACGGGACAGGGGTATCTGGCTACACCTTC. Full variable domain (rest looked up from reference TRBV2 and TRBJ1-2): EPEVTQTPSHQVTQMGQEVILRCVPISNHLYFYWYRQILGQKVEFLVSFYNNEISEKSEIFDDQFSVERPDGSNFTLKIRSTKLEDSAMYFCASSDGTGVSGYTFGSGTRLTVV.

The J gene is TRBJ1-5, the V gene TRBV10-1; D possibly corresponds to TRBD1 (5 bases). The CDR3 contains 18 residues. The germline gives CDR1 WNHNN, CDR2 SYGVQD (reference sequence). V was trimmed by 4 bases and J by 5 bases, leaving 24 bases between them. This chain's CDR3 is CASSAPPLTVLGHQPQHF. For the CDR3, the DNA is TGCGCCAGCAGTGCCCCCCCCTTGACAGTGCTGGGGCATCAGCCCCAGCATTTT.

The chain employs TRBV6-1 and TRBJ1-1; tentatively, D is TRBD1 (6 bases). Deletions cut 3 bases from V and 9 bases from J, with 11 bases between. CDR1 and CDR2 (germline): MNHNS, SASEGT. The CDR3 consists of 12 residues. The CDR3 coding sequence is TGTGCCAGCAGTGAGGACAGATACCAAGCTTTCTTT. Translated: CASSEDRYQAFF.

This chain joins TRBV19 and TRBJ2-3; D call uncertain. The V gene lost 3 bases and the J gene lost 4 bases, with 8 bases spanning the gap. Germline V lookup: CDR1 LNHDA, CDR2 SQIVND (reference sequence). The CDR3 has 13 residues. The CDR3 DNA is TGTGCCAGTAGTATGGTTCGGGCAGATACGCAGTATTTT. It translates to CASSMVRADTQYF.

This clone was seen repeatedly, ten times or more. V gene TRBV20-1 combines with J gene TRBJ2-1, with 9 bases lining up with TRBD2. From germline, CDR1 is DFQATT and CDR2 SNEGSKA (reference sequence). The CDR3 length is 16 residues. The V and J ends lost 6 bases and 2 bases, in that order; junction bases with no gene match: 11. CDR3 protein: CSASAPGLATYNEQFF. DNA of the CDR3: TGCAGTGCAAGTGCCCCGGGACTAGCCACCTACAATGAGCAGTTCTTC.

J is TRBJ1-1 and V is TRBV6-1; tentative D call: TRBD1 (5 bases). This CDR3 is 17 amino acids long. Germline values: CDR1 MNHNS, CDR2 SASEGT. Trimming left V 0 bases short and J 1 base short, with 15 bases between. This CDR3 reads CASSEALFRTQNTEAFF. Written as DNA, the CDR3 is TGTGCCAGCAGTGAAGCGTTATTTCGGACACAGAACACTGAAGCTTTCTTT.

This clone occurred many times. The chain has TRBV5-4 and TRBJ1-6, with 7 bases that match TRBD1. There are 16 residues in the CDR3. V trimming: 4 bases; J trimming: 1 base; junction bases outside the gene matches: 5. Germline CDR1 and CDR2: SGHNT and YYREEE (reference sequence). CDR3 region: CASSNARGSYNSPLHF. DNA of the CDR3: TGTGCCAGCAGCAATGCCAGGGGGTCCTATAATTCACCCCTCCACTTT.

The J gene is TRBJ1-1, the V gene TRBV6-5; possible D gene TRBD1, 6 bases. The CDR3 consists of 14 residues. The germline V and J ends were trimmed by 9 bases and 0 bases, with 14 bases remaining between them. The germline CDR1 and CDR2 sequences are MNHEY and SVGAGI. The CDR3 nucleotides read TGTGCCAGTCGAGCGGGACACATGAACACTGAAGCTTTCTTT. It translates to CASRAGHMNTEAFF.

The rearrangement joins TRBV15 to TRBJ1-2; D is undetermined. The CDR3 is 12 amino acids. Trimming left V 3 bases short and J 8 bases short, with 10 bases between. CDR1 LNHNV and CDR2 YYDKDF come from the germline V gene (reference sequence). Here the CDR3 reads CATSSSVGGYTF. In DNA form, the CDR3 reads TGTGCCACCAGCAGCAGTGTCGGGGGCTACACCTTC.